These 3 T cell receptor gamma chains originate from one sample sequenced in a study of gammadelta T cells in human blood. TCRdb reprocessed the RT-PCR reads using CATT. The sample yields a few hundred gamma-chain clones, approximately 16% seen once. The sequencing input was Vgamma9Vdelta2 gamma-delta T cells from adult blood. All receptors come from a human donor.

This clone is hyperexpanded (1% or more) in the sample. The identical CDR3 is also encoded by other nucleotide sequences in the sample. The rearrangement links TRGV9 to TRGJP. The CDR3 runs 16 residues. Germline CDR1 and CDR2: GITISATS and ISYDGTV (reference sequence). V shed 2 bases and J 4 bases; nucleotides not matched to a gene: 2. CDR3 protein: CALWEAQELGKKIKVF. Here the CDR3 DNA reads TGTGCCTTGTGGGAGGCCCAAGAGTTGGGCAAAAAAATCAAGGTATTT.

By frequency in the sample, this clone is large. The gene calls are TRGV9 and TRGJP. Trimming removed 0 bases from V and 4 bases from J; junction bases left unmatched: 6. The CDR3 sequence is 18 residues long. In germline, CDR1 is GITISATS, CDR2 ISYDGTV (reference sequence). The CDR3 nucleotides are TGTGCCTTGTGGGAGGTGGTCGCCCAAGAGTTGGGCAAAAAAATCAAGGTATTT. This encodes CALWEVVAQELGKKIKVF.

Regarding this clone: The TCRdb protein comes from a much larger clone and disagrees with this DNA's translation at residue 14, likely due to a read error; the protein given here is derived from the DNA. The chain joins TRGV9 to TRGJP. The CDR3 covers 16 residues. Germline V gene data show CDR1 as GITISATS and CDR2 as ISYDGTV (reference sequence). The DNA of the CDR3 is TGTGCCTTGTGGGAGGTCCAAGAGTTGGGCAAAAAAATCAATGTATTT. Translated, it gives CALWEVQELGKKINVF.